Following are 13 T cell receptor beta chains from one sample sequenced in a study of blood T cell repertoires in COVID-19. Some clones are missing from TCRdb's copy, which holds only in-frame ones; the method was immunoSEQ multiplex PCR. The sample includes approximately 240,000 clones, approximately 91% of them seen just once. The source material was peripheral blood. The receptors here all came from a man under 40 with COVID-19, enrolled during active disease.

This clone is a singleton in its sample. The chain joins TRBV5-4 to TRBJ1-4; 8 nucleotides line up with TRBD1. From germline, CDR1 is SGHNT and CDR2 YYREEE (reference sequence). The V and J ends lost 1 base and 5 bases, in that order; junction bases with no gene match: 4. The CDR3 covers 15 residues. CDR3: CASSLSGQANEKLFF. Written as DNA, the CDR3 is TGTGCCAGCAGCTTGTCGGGACAGGCAAATGAAAAACTGTTTTTT.

The V gene is TRBV4-2, the J gene TRBJ1-3; D is ambiguous. V was cut by 3 bases and J by 0 bases, with 3 bases left in between. The CDR3 contains 13 residues. Germline loops: CDR1 LGHNA, CDR2 YNFKEQ. Written as DNA, the CDR3 is TGTGCCAGCAGCCAGGCCTCTGGAAACACCATATATTTT. Residues: CASSQASGNTIYF.

This chain links TRBV7-9 with TRBJ1-1, with 8 bases aligning to TRBD1. The V gene end was trimmed by 1 base and the J gene end by 2 bases; junction bases not matched to a gene: 6. Germline V gives CDR1 SEHNR, CDR2 FQNEAQ (reference sequence). The CDR3 runs to 16 residues. The CDR3 nucleotides are TGTGCCAGCAGCTTAGTGGCAGGGGGCGGCAACACTGAAGCTTTCTTT. Its translation is CASSLVAGGGNTEAFF.

The sample holds a few counts of this clone. The chain has TRBV7-6 and TRBJ1-1; 10 bases match TRBD1. CDR1 and CDR2 from the germline V gene are SGHVS and FNYEAQ. This CDR3 has 16 residues. V lost 5 bases, J lost 0 bases, and 6 bases stayed unmatched. CDR3 residues: CASSPETGGLNTEAFF. DNA of the CDR3: TGTGCCAGCAGCCCAGAGACAGGGGGCTTGAACACTGAAGCTTTCTTT.

The chain joins TRBV27 to TRBJ1-1; weak D call: TRBD1 (6 bases). Trimming left V 4 bases short and J 4 bases short, with 10 bases between. The germline CDR1 and CDR2 sequences are MNHEY and SMNVEV (reference sequence). This CDR3 has 13 residues. CDR3 sequence: CASSYSRGTEAFF. The DNA for the CDR3 is TGTGCCAGCAGTTACAGCAGGGGCACTGAAGCTTTCTTT.

V and J are TRBV24-1 and TRBJ1-1, with TRBD1 matching over 7 bases. V was pared by 9 bases and J by 2 bases, with 17 bases of the junction left unmatched. The CDR3 extends over 17 amino acids. Looked up from germline, CDR1 is KGHDR and CDR2 is SFDVKD. The CDR3 bases are TGTGCCACCTCCCACCCCGGCAGGGGGAGTGCTAACACTGAAGCTTTCTTT. Its translation is CATSHPGRGSANTEAFF.

This rearrangement joins TRBV27 to TRBJ2-3, with TRBD2 matching 10 bases. Germline V gene sequence: CDR1 MNHEY, CDR2 SMNVEV (reference sequence). J gave up 2 bases and V 2 bases, and 4 bases lay outside the gene matches. This CDR3 is built from 16 residues. This CDR3 reads CASSLASGGTTDTQYF. For the CDR3, the DNA is TGTGCCAGCAGTTTAGCTAGCGGGGGAACCACAGATACGCAGTATTTT.

The CDR3 DNA reads as TGTGCCATCAGTGCTACGGCGGGGGGGAGTCAGCCCCAGCATTTT. Its translation: CAISATAGGSQPQHF. The V call is TRBV10-3, the J call TRBJ1-5; tentative D call: TRBD1 (5 bases). The germline gives CDR1 ENHRY, CDR2 SYGVKD. The length of the CDR3 is 15 residues. V shed 4 bases and J shed 6 bases, with 16 bases lying between them.

The chain carries TRBV19 and TRBJ2-7; the match to TRBD1 covers 8 bases. In germline, CDR1 is LNHDA, CDR2 SQIVND (reference sequence). The CDR3 spans 15 residues. V dropped 3 bases and J dropped 5; count of bases not matched to a gene: 9. The CDR3 nucleotides read TGTGCCAGTAGTATCCCGGACAGGGCTCTCGACGAGCAGTACTTC. This gives the protein CASSIPDRALDEQYF.

The chain recombines TRBV3-1 (or the pseudogene TRBV3-2) with TRBJ2-5; 8 nucleotides line up with TRBD1. This CDR3 has 15 amino acids. The V gene's germline CDR1 is LGHDT and CDR2 YNNKEL (reference sequence). Germline trimming cut 1 base from V and 6 bases from J; bases unmatched to any gene: 7. The CDR3 is CASSQGSGQGQTQYF. The CDR3 bases are TGTGCCAGCAGCCAAGGATCCGGACAGGGTCAGACCCAGTACTTC.

The rearrangement joins TRBV10-3 to TRBJ1-2; 11 bases line up with TRBD1. J was trimmed by 0 bases and V by 5 bases; bases with no gene match: 5. The CDR3 is 16 residues long. Germline values: CDR1 ENHRY, CDR2 SYGVKD. The CDR3 DNA reads TGTGCCATCAGTAGGACAGGGGGCACGGCTAACTATGGCTACACCTTC. Protein: CAISRTGGTANYGYTF.

The V call is TRBV5-1, the J call TRBJ2-3; 11 positions agree with TRBD1. This CDR3 region has 15 residues. Germline V gene lookup returns CDR1 SGHRS and CDR2 YFSETQ. Losses at the gene ends were 4 bases for V and 9 bases for J; bases not matched to a gene: 10. CDR3 protein: CASSRSGQGELTQYF. CDR3 coding DNA: TGCGCCAGCAGCCGCTCGGGACAGGGGGAACTGACGCAGTATTTT.

V is TRBV7-9 and J is TRBJ2-3; TRBD2 aligns across 12 bases. The V and J ends lost 1 base and 2 bases, in that order; junction bases with no gene match: 4. Germline CDR1 and CDR2: SEHNR and FQNEAQ (reference sequence). There are 17 residues in the CDR3. CDR3 amino acids: CASSLGTSGDYTDTQYF. The DNA of the CDR3 is TGTGCCAGCAGCTTAGGGACTAGCGGGGATTACACAGATACGCAGTATTTT.